The rows below give T cell receptor beta chains drawn from one sample of a study of OX40 agonist ivuxolimab in advanced cancers. The data were produced by immunoSEQ multiplex PCR, yet TCRdb's version contains in-frame clones alone and is incomplete. The data show about 21,000 clones, about 83% seen once. The source was CD4+ or CD8+ T cells sorted from blood, collected in a trial of the OX40 agonist ivuxolimab. These receptors all come from an adult with an advanced solid tumor such as melanoma, head and neck, liver or kidney cancer. Each CDR3 is given with its conserved first and last residue. A D gene is named only where the DNA matches it firmly.

j_call v_call d_call cdr3_length cdr3_nt cdr3_aa
TRBJ1-4 TRBV11-2 TRBD1 14 TGTGCCAGCAGCCTGGGACAGTTAAATGAAAAACTGTTTTTT CASSLGQLNEKLFF
TRBJ2-7 TRBV7-7 TRBD1 18 TGTGCCAGCAGTGCAACCGGGACAGGGGGCCTCCTGGGAGGCGAGCAGTACTTC CASSATGTGGLLGGEQYF
TRBJ1-3 TRBV7-9 . 11 TGTGCCAGCAGTCCCGGGAGTCCCATATATTTT CASSPGSPIYF
TRBJ2-1 TRBV21-1 . 20 TGTGCCAGCACCCGTAGCAGGGGACCAAGCGGGGGCGAGTTTTACAATGAGCAGTTCTTC CASTRSRGPSGGEFYNEQFF
TRBJ2-3 TRBV7-9 . 16 TGTGCCAGCAGCCCGGGGACATTTACTAGCACAGATACGCAGTATTTT CASSPGTFTSTDTQYF
TRBJ2-2 TRBV11-2 TRBD1 17 TGTGCCAGCAGCTTATGGGGGACAGGGGGACTTTCCGGGGAGCTGTTTTTT CASSLWGTGGLSGELFF
TRBJ2-3 TRBV7-8 . 12 TGTGCCAGCACCAGTATCACAGATACGCAGTATTTT CASTSITDTQYF
TRBJ2-7 TRBV2 . 17 TGTGCCAGCAGTGGTGGCATTTCTGGCCAGACAGTCTACGAGCAGTACTTC CASSGGISGQTVYEQYF
TRBJ1-1 TRBV9 . 15 TGTGCCAGCAGCCCGCGGACGGAAACGTACACTGAAGCTTTCTTT CASSPRTETYTEAFF
TRBJ1-1 TRBV6-1 TRBD1 13 TGTGCCAGCACCCAGGGGGAGGACACTGAAGCTTTCTTT CASTQGEDTEAFF
TRBJ2-5 TRBV28 . 13 TGTGCCAGCAGTTTGGGACACCAAGAGACCCAGTACTTC CASSLGHQETQYF
TRBJ2-3 TRBV4-2 . 13 TGTGCCAGCAGCCCCAGGGAGGCGGGGACGCAGTATTTT CASSPREAGTQYF
TRBJ1-1 TRBV9 . 12 TGTGCCAGCAGCGCGGGGGGCACTGAAGCTTTCTTT CASSAGGTEAFF
TRBJ2-3 TRBV28 TRBD1 19 TGTGCCAGCAGTTTGCTCCCCAACGGACAGGGAGATGTAACAGATACGCAGTATTTT CASSLLPNGQGDVTDTQYF
TRBJ2-3 TRBV9 TRBD1 17 TGTGCCAGCAGCGTATCCATTTGGGCAGGGGGCATGGATACGCAGTATTTT CASSVSIWAGGMDTQYF
TRBJ2-7 TRBV14 . 14 TGTGCCAGCAGCTATCCGTTTAGCTCTTACGAGCAGTACTTC CASSYPFSSYEQYF
TRBJ2-7 TRBV5-1 . 15 TGCGCCAGCAGCTTGTTCGAGGGGGGGCAATACGAGCAGTACTTC CASSLFEGGQYEQYF
TRBJ1-2 TRBV6-6 . 14 TGTGCCAGCAGTGGTAACCCAGGGTACTATGGCTACACCTTC CASSGNPGYYGYTF
TRBJ2-7 TRBV28 . 14 TGTGCCAGCAACTGGGGGGACACCTCCTACGAGCAGTACTTC CASNWGDTSYEQYF
TRBJ2-3 TRBV11-2 . 15 TGTGCCAGCAGCTTAAATGGAGGGGGGCCAGATACGCAGTATTTT CASSLNGGGPDTQYF
TRBJ2-2 TRBV9 . 16 TGTGCCAGCAGCGTAGGAATGGGGGGTCGGACCGGGGAGCTGTTTTTT CASSVGMGGRTGELFF
TRBJ2-1 TRBV5-8 . 14 TGTGCCAGCTTCTTCGGAGACATCTACAATGAGCAGTTCTTC CASFFGDIYNEQFF
TRBJ2-1 TRBV7-9 . 15 TGTGCCAGCAGCTTATCACTTAAAGGGTACAATGAGCAGTTCTTC CASSLSLKGYNEQFF
TRBJ2-7 TRBV29-1 TRBD1 12 TGCAGCGTTGGGGACAGGAGCTACGAGCAGTACTTC CSVGDRSYEQYF
TRBJ2-7 TRBV5-6 . 14 TGTGCCAGCAGCTACGGGACTTTTGCCTACGAGCAGTACTTC CASSYGTFAYEQYF